The 2 T cell receptor beta chains below all came from one sample that was sequenced in a study of T-cell reconstitution after alpha-beta-depleted transplantation in children. TCRbeta library preparation incorporated unique molecular identifiers. Each CDR3 protein is one row after TCRdb ran MiXCR on the PCR reads. Of about 230,000 distinct CDR3 sequences listed, 11% are singletons. This sample comprised PBMCs, obtained before TCRalphabeta/CD19-depleted stem cell transplant. The source is a child in the first two years of life with acute myeloid leukemia, due to receive a stem cell transplant.

This clonotype occurred many times. The chain couples TRBV20-1 to TRBJ2-1; TRBD2 is a possible D gene (6 bases). V was shortened by 5 bases and J by 0 bases, with 11 bases between the two germline ends. Germline values: CDR1 DFQATT, CDR2 SNEGSKA (reference sequence). The CDR3 is made up of 14 amino acids. The CDR3 spells CSAVADSSYNEQFF. CDR3 in DNA: TGCAGTGCTGTAGCGGATAGCTCCTACAATGAGCAGTTCTTC.

This clonotype was recorded at least ten times. The V and J genes are TRBV3-1 and TRBJ2-7, with D uncertain. From germline, CDR1 is LGHDT and CDR2 YNNKEL (reference sequence). V lost 0 bases and J 6 bases, leaving 9 bases between the germline ends. The CDR3 runs 13 residues. For the CDR3, the DNA is TGTGCCAGCAGCCAAGATTGGGGAACCGAGCAGTACTTC. Translation: CASSQDWGTEQYF.